Presented here are 23 T cell receptor beta chains from one specimen sequenced in a study of long-term antiretroviral therapy in people with HIV (dated by TCRdb to about 2022). The immunoSEQ hsTCRB v3.0 assay was used at survey level resolution to sequence the TRB variable region. The immuneACCESS repertoire file appears here via TCRdb, limited to in-frame rearrangements. These files lack a portion of the clones; in checked studies, under half of the deficit traces to unresolved V genes, and the cause of the others is not known. The sample table records approximately 29,000 clones; about three quarters of these occur just once. The ten largest clonotypes hold roughly 8.8% of the sample. The input for sequencing was unsorted PBMCs, taken 1.5 years before starting antiretroviral therapy. Receptors were obtained from a man younger than 35 with HIV.

The chain couples TRBV2 to TRBJ2-1; D remains ambiguous. Germline V gives CDR1 SNHLY, CDR2 FYNNEI. This CDR3 has 13 residues. The germline V and J ends were trimmed by 0 bases and 10 bases, with 10 bases remaining between them. CDR3 sequence reads: CASSEAYRREQFF. The CDR3 bases are TGTGCCAGCAGTGAAGCCTACAGAAGGGAGCAGTTCTTC.

Turning to this clone: Different DNA sequences within this sample yield the same CDR3. This chain joins TRBV4-3 and TRBJ2-7; 9 bases line up with TRBD2. Losses at the gene ends were 3 bases for V and 3 bases for J; bases not matched to a gene: 3. The CDR3 runs to 14 residues. Germline V CDR1 and CDR2: LGHNA, YSLEER. The CDR3 bases are TGCGCCAGCAGCCAGGGACTAGCCCGCTACGAGCAGTACTTC. Its translation is CASSQGLARYEQYF.

The V and J genes are TRBV5-6 and TRBJ2-5, with no clear D. Germline assignment: CDR1 SGHDT and CDR2 YYEEEE. Trimming removed 2 bases from V and 4 bases from J, with 9 bases in between. CDR3 length: 13 residues. The CDR3 protein is CASSFGSSETQYF. CDR3 coding DNA: TGTGCCAGCAGCTTCGGTAGCTCAGAGACCCAGTACTTC. The variable domain in full, with the rest retrieved from reference TRBV5-6 and TRBJ2-5, is DAGVTQSPTHLIKTRGQQVTLRCSPKSGHDTVSWYQQALGQGPQFIFQYYEEEERQRGNFPDRFSGHQFPNYSSELNVNALLLGDSALYLCASSFGSSETQYFGPGTRLLVL.

This chain links TRBV19 with TRBJ2-3; D is unclear. V shed 3 bases and J shed 2 bases, with 3 bases lying between them. CDR3 length: 12 amino acids. Germline V CDR1 and CDR2: LNHDA, SQIVND (reference sequence). CDR3 protein: CASSMNTDTQYF. CDR3 DNA sequence: TGTGCCAGTAGTATGAACACAGATACGCAGTATTTT.

The CDR3, as DNA: TGTGCCAGCAGCTTAGCTGCTAGCGGGGGCAAATACGAGCAGTACTTC. This codes for CASSLAASGGKYEQYF. The chain is built from TRBV7-9 and TRBJ2-7; 10 bases are shared with TRBD2. Germline lookup yields CDR1 SEHNR and CDR2 FQNEAQ (reference sequence). V dropped 0 bases and J dropped 4; count of bases not matched to a gene: 6. The CDR3 runs to 16 residues.

This clone was found a few times. Other DNA sequences in this specimen translate into the identical CDR3. The V gene is TRBV5-1, the J gene TRBJ2-7; the match to TRBD2 covers 7 bases. The trim removed 1 base at V and 1 base at J, leaving 2 bases unmatched. The CDR3 consists of 14 residues. CDR1 SGHRS and CDR2 YFSETQ come from the germline V gene. CDR3 region: CASSLSGGSYEQYF. DNA for the CDR3: TGCGCCAGCAGCTTGTCGGGGGGTTCCTACGAGCAGTACTTC.

CDR3 in amino acids: CASRATGSQETQYF. The CDR3 nucleotides are TGTGCCAGCAGGGCTACAGGGTCCCAAGAGACCCAGTACTTC. The chain uses TRBV2 and TRBJ2-5, with D possibly matching TRBD1 (6 bases). Germline V CDR1 and CDR2: SNHLY, FYNNEI. The CDR3 contains 14 residues. Trimming stripped 6 bases from V and 1 base from J, with 12 bases between.

The chain combines TRBV4-3 with TRBJ2-3; TRBD2 aligns across 9 bases. V trimming: 2 bases; J trimming: 4 bases; junction bases outside the gene matches: 4. CDR1 is LGHNA, CDR2 YSLEER, per germline. The CDR3 consists of 15 residues. The CDR3 sequence is CASSQTTSGADTQYF. CDR3 sequence (DNA): TGCGCCAGCAGCCAAACGACTAGCGGTGCAGATACGCAGTATTTT.

This clone has just a few counts. J is TRBJ2-2 and V is TRBV9, with D unresolved. Trimming took 4 bases from V and 6 from J, leaving 10 bases between them. Per germline, CDR1 SGDLS and CDR2 YYNGEE. The CDR3 has 13 amino acids. CDR3 coding DNA: TGTGCCAGCAGCTCTAGACCGGCCGGGGAGCTGTTTTTT. Its protein product is CASSSRPAGELFF.

The gene calls are TRBV28 and TRBJ2-1, with 8 bases identical to TRBD1. V lost 5 bases, J lost 10 bases, and 16 bases stayed unmatched. The length of the CDR3 is 16 residues. Germline CDR1 and CDR2: MDHEN and SYDVKM. CDR3 sequence (DNA): TGTGCCAGCAGTAGCACCTACCTGGACAGGGCGGGGGAGCAGTTCTTC. Translation gives CASSSTYLDRAGEQFF. Looking up the rest from reference TRBV28 and TRBJ2-1 gives the full variable domain: DVKVTQSSRYLVKRTGEKVFLECVQDMDHENMFWYRQDPGLGLRLIYFSYDVKMKEKGDIPEGYSVSREKKERFSLILESASTNQTSMYLCASSSTYLDRAGEQFFGPGTRLTVL.

The chain has TRBV30 and TRBJ1-4, with D hard to call. The CDR3 sequence is 12 residues long. The V gene's germline CDR1 is GTSNPN and CDR2 SVGIG (reference sequence). The V end lost 0 bases, the J end lost 10 bases, and 9 bases lay between the germline ends. For the CDR3, the DNA is TGTGCCTGGAGTGTAATCTCAGGAAAACTGTTTTTT. This codes for CAWSVISGKLFF.

The chain combines TRBV27 with TRBJ2-1, with 12 positions matching TRBD2. Germline lookup yields CDR1 MNHEY and CDR2 SMNVEV (reference sequence). Losses at the gene ends were 7 bases for V and 4 bases for J; bases not matched to a gene: 8. The CDR3 runs 16 residues. This chain's CDR3 is CASILAGGPGYNEQFF. As DNA, the CDR3 is TGTGCCAGCATTCTAGCGGGAGGGCCGGGTTACAATGAGCAGTTCTTC.

The rearrangement links TRBV7-2 to TRBJ2-1; the D gene is possibly TRBD1 (5 bases). The CDR3 extends over 15 amino acids. V was pared by 1 base and J by 10 bases, with 17 bases between. The V gene's germline CDR1 is SGHTA and CDR2 FQGNSA. CDR3 protein: CASSLDTGYRAEQFF. DNA for the CDR3: TGTGCCAGCAGCTTAGATACAGGATATCGGGCCGAGCAGTTCTTC.

The V call is TRBV15, the J call TRBJ2-3, with a possible D match to TRBD2 (5 bases). V lost 3 bases to trimming and J lost 2 bases, with 21 bases between them. The germline gives CDR1 LNHNV, CDR2 YYDKDF (reference sequence). The CDR3 consists of 18 residues. The CDR3 is CATSRSPRVGGPTDTQYF. Written as DNA, the CDR3 is TGTGCCACCAGCAGGAGCCCCCGGGTCGGAGGACCCACAGATACGCAGTATTTT.

The chain joins TRBV6-5 to TRBJ2-7; D may match TRBD1 or TRBD2 (5 bases each). The CDR3 sequence is 15 residues long. Per germline, CDR1 MNHEY and CDR2 SVGAGI. V was shortened by 2 bases and J by 4 bases, with 15 bases between the two germline ends. The CDR3 DNA reads as TGTGCCAGCAGTTACGGGGGACGGATATTTTACGAGCAGTACTTC. Translation: CASSYGGRIFYEQYF.

V gene TRBV6-5 combines with J gene TRBJ1-3; D is unresolved. The CDR3 loop spans 13 amino acids. The ends were cut back, 5 bases at V and 2 bases at J, with 7 bases in the middle. CDR1 is MNHEY and CDR2 is SVGAGI in the germline V gene. DNA of the CDR3: TGTGCCAGCAGTCTCGGTACTGGAAACACCATATATTTT. Residues: CASSLGTGNTIYF.

This sequence joins TRBV11-2 and TRBJ2-7, with 8 bases lining up with TRBD1. Unmatched junction bases numbered 6, after V lost 5 bases and J lost 6 bases. Germline-derived CDR1 and CDR2 are SGHAT and FQNNGV. The CDR3 covers 13 residues. DNA for the CDR3: TGTGCCAGCAGCCCAGACAGGGGCGGCGAGCAGTACTTC. It yields the protein CASSPDRGGEQYF.

The chain has TRBV6-6 and TRBJ2-2, with D perhaps TRBD1 (5 bases). Trimming removed 6 bases from V and 7 bases from J, with 18 bases in between. CDR3 length equals 15 residues. CDR1 is MNHNY and CDR2 is SVGAGI in the germline V gene (reference sequence). The CDR3 sequence is CASSRINQGGGELFF. The CDR3 DNA reads TGTGCCAGCAGCCGCATCAATCAGGGTGGCGGGGAGCTGTTTTTT.

The chain uses TRBV6-5 and TRBJ1-6, with TRBD1 as a possible D gene (6 bases). CDR3 length: 15 amino acids. V was shortened by 6 bases and J by 10 bases, with 19 bases between the two germline ends. Germline CDR1 is MNHEY and CDR2 is SVGAGI. CDR3 DNA: TGTGCCAGCAGGGCAGGGGATGGGGTATTGTCACCCCTCCACTTT. Translation: CASRAGDGVLSPLHF.

V is TRBV6-5 and J is TRBJ1-5; D is undetermined. CDR3 size: 14 residues. Germline loops: CDR1 MNHEY, CDR2 SVGAGI. The ends were cut back, 6 bases at V and 0 bases at J, with 9 bases in the middle. The chain's CDR3 is CASRGLSSNQPQHF. The CDR3, as DNA: TGTGCCAGCAGAGGACTCTCTAGCAATCAGCCCCAGCATTTT.

This chain's CDR3 is CASSARTSGQETQYF. The DNA of the CDR3 is TGTGCCAGCAGCGCCAGGACTAGCGGCCAAGAGACCCAGTACTTC. The chain is built from TRBV9 and TRBJ2-5; 10 bases match TRBD2. Germline values: CDR1 SGDLS, CDR2 YYNGEE. This CDR3 is built from 15 residues. Germline trimming cut 3 bases from V and 1 base from J; bases unmatched to any gene: 3.

The chain employs TRBV2 and TRBJ1-2, with D tentatively TRBD1 (5 bases). This CDR3 is built from 14 residues. Trimming left V 7 bases short and J 4 bases short, with 16 bases between. CDR1 SNHLY and CDR2 FYNNEI come from the germline V gene. The CDR3 DNA reads TGTGCCAGCACCCCGGACGCCAGGGCCTATGGCTACACCTTC. Amino acid sequence: CASTPDARAYGYTF.

The J gene is TRBJ1-1, the V gene TRBV7-3, with D hard to call. Germline lookup yields CDR1 SGHTA and CDR2 FQGTGA. The CDR3 is 14 residues long. V gave up 2 bases and J gave up 2 bases, with 9 bases separating them. The CDR3 reads CASSLAGPNTEAFF. CDR3 bases: TGTGCCAGCAGCTTAGCAGGACCCAACACTGAAGCTTTCTTT.